Given below is one T cell receptor beta chain in context. Its cognate antigen is unknown. The sample belongs to a study of OX40 agonist ivuxolimab in advanced cancers. Study-level points and caveats: It was not determined which antigens were specifically recognized by the peripheral T cells that had undergone clonal expansion.

The CDR3 totals 13 residues. The ends were cut back, 5 bases at V and 0 bases at J, with 11 bases in the middle. Germline CDR1 and CDR2: SQVTM and ANQGSEA. Sampled blood was obtained at baseline, cycle 4 day 1, and cycle 7 day 1. Repertoires were generated with immunoSEQ multiplex PCR, while TCRdb's copy carries only in-frame clones and drops some. Of tens of thousands of clones listed, more than 80% are singletons. The sample was CD4+ or CD8+ T cells sorted from blood, taken in a trial of the OX40 agonist ivuxolimab. This sequence originates from an adult with an advanced solid tumor such as melanoma, head and neck, liver or kidney cancer. The chain carries TRBV29-1 and TRBJ2-7, with D perhaps matching TRBD1 or TRBD2 (5 bases each). CDR3 in amino acids: CSVFGTSSYEQYF. The CDR3 DNA reads as TGCAGCGTTTTTGGGACGAGCTCCTACGAGCAGTACTTC.